This is a list of T cell receptor beta chains from one sample in a study of naive and memory T cell subsets. A single record per CDR3 protein comes from TCRdb applying MiXCR to the UMI-ligation and nested PCR reads. The sample has roughly 98,000 distinct CDR3 sequences; 7% to 8% are singletons. The sample comprised central memory CD4+ T cells from blood. These TCRs come from a human donor in good health. Each CDR3 is given without its conserved first and last residue. Fields, in order: V gene, J gene, CDR3 length, CDR3 protein.

v_gene: TRBV6-6; j_gene: TRBJ2-2; len: 12; CDR3aa: ASRLAGDTGELF
v_gene: TRBV18; j_gene: TRBJ2-7; len: 11; CDR3aa: ASSQGSTYEQY
v_gene: TRBV20-1; j_gene: TRBJ2-7; len: 12; CDR3aa: SARDATSSYEQY
v_gene: TRBV19; j_gene: TRBJ1-4; len: 14; CDR3aa: ASSMTRTATNEKLF
v_gene: TRBV18; j_gene: TRBJ1-3; len: 11; CDR3aa: ASQDSSGNTIY
v_gene: TRBV3-1; j_gene: TRBJ2-1; len: 13; CDR3aa: ASSRPRGTGNEQF
v_gene: TRBV7-9; j_gene: TRBJ1-5; len: 14; CDR3aa: ASSRRPTGPNQPQH
v_gene: TRBV29-1; j_gene: TRBJ1-2; len: 7; CDR3aa: SVEEGYT
v_gene: TRBV20-1; j_gene: TRBJ2-1; len: 14; CDR3aa: SANPTSGGPYNEQF
v_gene: TRBV25-1; j_gene: TRBJ2-6; len: 11; CDR3aa: ASSRAGANVLT
v_gene: TRBV10-3; j_gene: TRBJ2-1; len: 10; CDR3aa: AISPGGGEQF
v_gene: TRBV2; j_gene: TRBJ1-4; len: 11; CDR3aa: DTTGGRNEKLF
v_gene: TRBV7-7; j_gene: TRBJ2-5; len: 13; CDR3aa: ASSRDAGHQETQY
v_gene: TRBV20-1; j_gene: TRBJ1-5; len: 10; CDR3aa: SASRSKEPQH
v_gene: TRBV18; j_gene: TRBJ2-3; len: 12; CDR3aa: ASSPAARTDTQY
v_gene: TRBV20-1; j_gene: TRBJ2-1; len: 14; CDR3aa: SARKAGPVSYNEQF
v_gene: TRBV9; j_gene: TRBJ2-1; len: 14; CDR3aa: ASSLRTGTGHNEQF
v_gene: TRBV5-1; j_gene: TRBJ2-1; len: 11; CDR3aa: ASSLGDYNEQF
v_gene: TRBV15; j_gene: TRBJ1-5; len: 14; CDR3aa: ATSRDMRSSNQPQH
v_gene: TRBV29-1; j_gene: TRBJ1-4; len: 13; CDR3aa: SVGSLGTRNEKLF
v_gene: TRBV6-5; j_gene: TRBJ1-1; len: 14; CDR3aa: ASSSPGQGMNTEAF
v_gene: TRBV28; j_gene: TRBJ2-7; len: 13; CDR3aa: ASELAGGNSYEQY